This entry lists 30 T cell receptor beta chains sequenced from one sample in a study of shared clonotypes between healthy human individuals. Naivety among CD8 cells was defined by CD45RO negativity and positive CCR7 selection, thereby excluding terminally differentiated effector memory CD45RA+ cells. The repertoire was sequenced with immunoSEQ multiplex PCR; TCRdb's copy has only in-frame clones and lacks some. This sample has about 680,000 clones, with about 92% found just once. Source material: naive CD8+ T cells sorted from blood. These receptors originate from a man between 25 and 39 years old in good health.

V usage is TRBV6-5 and J usage is TRBJ2-5, with D perhaps TRBD1 or TRBD2 (6 bases each). V was cut by 3 bases and J by 4 bases, with 18 bases left in between. Germline CDR1 MNHEY, CDR2 SVGAGI. The CDR3 covers 16 residues. CDR3 loop: CASSYPWGEGGETQYF. CDR3 sequence (DNA): TGTGCCAGCAGTTATCCCTGGGGTGAGGGGGGAGAGACCCAGTACTTC.

Ten or more counts support this clone. The chain links TRBV10-1 to TRBJ2-7; 11 bases agree with TRBD2. This CDR3 contains 17 residues. The germline V gene has CDR1 WNHNN and CDR2 SYGVQD (reference sequence). Trimming took 3 bases from V and 7 from J; bases not matched to a gene: 14. The CDR3, as DNA: TGCGCCAGCAGTGACCCTGGGACTAGCGGACCCTTCGGGGAGCAGTACTTC. Protein: CASSDPGTSGPFGEQYF.

This chain joins TRBV9 and TRBJ2-1; D ambiguous. The CDR3 totals 16 residues. V lost 3 bases and J 0 bases, leaving 13 bases between the germline ends. Germline CDR1 SGDLS, CDR2 YYNGEE. DNA for the CDR3: TGTGCCAGCAGCGCCCTAGGCTCCAGCTCCTACAATGAGCAGTTCTTC. Translation gives CASSALGSSSYNEQFF.

This sequence joins TRBV28 and TRBJ2-7; maybe TRBD1 (6 bases). Trimming cost V 10 bases and J 3 bases, with 13 bases left between them. There are 12 residues in the CDR3. Germline V gene lookup returns CDR1 MDHEN and CDR2 SYDVKM. The CDR3 DNA follows: TGTGCCATCTGGGACATCGGCTACGAGCAGTACTTC. Translation: CAIWDIGYEQYF.

The gene calls are TRBV5-1 and TRBJ2-7, with D maybe TRBD2 (7 bases). This CDR3 has 12 amino acids. Trimming cost V 6 bases and J 3 bases, with 10 bases left between them. Germline CDR1 reads SGHRS; CDR2 reads YFSETQ. The CDR3 nucleotides are TGCGCCAGCAAGGGGGGGGGCTACGAGCAGTACTTC. Translated, it gives CASKGGGYEQYF.

This chain joins TRBV2 and TRBJ1-5; TRBD1 matches at 9 bases. The CDR3 extends over 15 amino acids. Germline loops: CDR1 SNHLY, CDR2 FYNNEI. J was trimmed by 5 bases and V by 7 bases; bases with no gene match: 9. CDR3 nucleotides: TGTGCCAGCACCTCCGGGACAGGGTTTGATCAGCCCCAGCATTTT. Its protein is CASTSGTGFDQPQHF.

V usage is TRBV7-8 and J usage is TRBJ2-7, with a possible D match to TRBD1 (5 bases). V was clipped by 1 base and J by 5 bases, with 15 bases between them. The germline gives CDR1 SGHVS, CDR2 FQNEAQ. The CDR3 is made up of 15 amino acids. CDR3 DNA: TGTGCCAGCAGCTTAGAAGGGGCGACCCCCCACGAGCAGTACTTC. Its protein product is CASSLEGATPHEQYF.

The chain combines TRBV5-5 with TRBJ2-4; 8 nucleotides align to TRBD1. From germline, CDR1 is SGHKS and CDR2 YYEKEE (reference sequence). With 3 bases clipped from V and 1 base from J, the junction kept 0 bases outside the gene matches. The length of the CDR3 is 14 residues. CDR3 in amino acids: CASSWTGAKNIQYF. In DNA form, the CDR3 reads TGTGCCAGCAGCTGGACAGGGGCCAAAAACATTCAGTACTTC.

A note on this clone: Other DNA sequences in this sample translate to the same CDR3. This sequence joins TRBV9 and TRBJ2-1; D might be TRBD1 or TRBD2, each matching 5 bases. Germline V gene sequence: CDR1 SGDLS, CDR2 YYNGEE. This CDR3 is built from 12 residues. V dropped 2 bases and J dropped 5 bases, with 5 bases sitting between them. The CDR3 nucleotides read TGTGCCAGCAGCGTGGGGGACAATGAGCAGTTCTTC. Its protein is CASSVGDNEQFF. The full variable domain, its missing parts supplied by reference TRBV9 and TRBJ2-1, is DSGVTQTPKHLITATGQRVTLRCSPRSGDLSVYWYQQSLDQGLQFLIQYYNGEERAKGNILERFSAQQFPDLHSELNLSSLELGDSALYFCASSVGDNEQFFGPGTRLTVL.

The chain uses TRBV4-3 and TRBJ2-7; 10 positions agree with TRBD2. J lost 3 bases, V lost 0 bases, and 5 bases had no gene match. Germline CDR1 reads LGHNA; CDR2 reads YSLEER. The CDR3 spans 16 residues. The CDR3 DNA sequence: TGCGCCAGCAGCCAAGATCAGGCTAGCGGGAGCTACGAGCAGTACTTC. Encoded protein: CASSQDQASGSYEQYF.

This clone showed up just once. The V gene is TRBV7-2, the J gene TRBJ2-3, with TRBD2 matching over 16 bases. Trimming took 4 bases from V and 1 from J; bases not matched to a gene: 5. Germline CDR1 reads SGHTA; CDR2 reads FQGNSA. CDR3 length equals 18 residues. The CDR3 protein is CASSSGTSGRAGTDTQYF. The CDR3 DNA sequence: TGTGCCAGCAGCTCAGGGACTAGCGGGAGGGCCGGCACAGATACGCAGTATTTT.

CDR3 sequence (DNA): TGTGCCAGCAGCTTAAGCGCGGCGGGATCCCCCTACGAGCAGTACTTC. It translates to CASSLSAAGSPYEQYF. The chain employs TRBV7-2 and TRBJ2-7; tentatively, D is TRBD2 (6 bases). Trimming stripped 2 bases from V and 2 bases from J, with 16 bases between. Germline V gene sequence: CDR1 SGHTA, CDR2 FQGNSA. The CDR3 totals 16 residues.

This rearrangement joins TRBV19 to TRBJ1-1, with a weak D call TRBD1 (6 bases). In germline, CDR1 is LNHDA, CDR2 SQIVND (reference sequence). Trimming took 7 bases from V and 0 from J, leaving 18 bases between them. This CDR3 has 16 residues. CDR3 in DNA: TGTGCCAGTACTCGAAGCAGGGGTTTGGTGAACACTGAAGCTTTCTTT. This codes for CASTRSRGLVNTEAFF.

The chain couples TRBV19 to TRBJ1-2, with D hard to call. Germline CDR1 reads LNHDA; CDR2 reads SQIVND (reference sequence). V shed 1 base and J shed 6 bases, with 15 bases lying between them. The CDR3 consists of 15 residues. Here the CDR3 reads CASSIVDGEVDGYTF. DNA of the CDR3: TGTGCCAGTAGTATAGTGGACGGGGAGGTCGATGGCTACACCTTC.

V is TRBV7-8 and J is TRBJ2-1, with D unresolved. This CDR3 spans 12 amino acids. CDR1 is SGHVS, CDR2 FQNEAQ, per germline. Deletions cut 4 bases from V and 7 bases from J, with 8 bases between. The CDR3 loop is CASSSSLNEQFF. CDR3 nucleotide sequence: TGTGCCAGCAGCTCGTCTTTAAATGAGCAGTTCTTC.

This rearrangement joins TRBV5-4 to TRBJ1-1; D not resolved. The CDR3 has 13 amino acids. CDR1 and CDR2 (germline): SGHNT, YYREEE (reference sequence). Deletions cut 0 bases from V and 7 bases from J, with 10 bases between. The CDR3 coding sequence is TGTGCCAGCAGCTTGGGAAAGCCGGATGAAGCTTTCTTT. Translation gives CASSLGKPDEAFF. The whole variable domain, filled in from reference TRBV5-4 and TRBJ1-1, reads ETGVTQSPTHLIKTRGQQVTLRCSSQSGHNTVSWYQQALGQGPQFIFQYYREEENGRGNFPPRFSGLQFPNYSSELNVNALELDDSALYLCASSLGKPDEAFFGQGTRLTVV.

In nucleotides, the CDR3 is TGTGCCAGCAGCTTTCATACTAGCGGGAGGGCCGTTAGGTTCTTC. Amino acids: CASSFHTSGRAVRFF. The gene calls are TRBV13 and TRBJ2-1; 13 bases are a match to TRBD2. The CDR3 is 15 residues long. The V gene end was trimmed by 3 bases and the J gene end by 15 bases; junction bases not matched to a gene: 11. Germline CDR1 PRHDT, CDR2 FYEKMQ (reference sequence).

The rearrangement joins TRBV29-1 to TRBJ2-1, with D perhaps assigned TRBD1 or TRBD2 (5 bases each). Germline CDR1 SQVTM, CDR2 ANQGSEA. This CDR3 has 14 amino acids. The ends were cut back, 0 bases at V and 3 bases at J, with 9 bases in the middle. CDR3 protein: CSVEETGRYNEQFF. Here the CDR3 DNA reads TGCAGCGTTGAAGAGACGGGGCGCTACAATGAGCAGTTCTTC.

The chain joins TRBV5-4 to TRBJ2-7, with 10 bases identical to TRBD1. CDR3 length: 16 residues. Germline V gives CDR1 SGHNT, CDR2 YYREEE (reference sequence). With 4 bases clipped from V and 5 bases from J, the junction kept 12 bases outside the gene matches. Here the CDR3 DNA reads TGTGCCAGCAGCCCCCGACAGGGGGCAAGTTTCCACGAGCAGTACTTC. It specifies CASSPRQGASFHEQYF. The variable domain in full, completed from reference TRBV5-4 and TRBJ2-7, reads ETGVTQSPTHLIKTRGQQVTLRCSSQSGHNTVSWYQQALGQGPQFIFQYYREEENGRGNFPPRFSGLQFPNYSSELNVNALELDDSALYLCASSPRQGASFHEQYFGPGTRLTVT.

This rearrangement joins TRBV29-1 to TRBJ2-1, with unresolved D. Germline V gene sequence: CDR1 SQVTM, CDR2 ANQGSEA. The CDR3 is made up of 13 amino acids. Trimming left V 4 bases short and J 4 bases short, with 11 bases between. CDR3: CSVVRVNYNEQFF. CDR3 DNA: TGCAGCGTTGTTAGAGTGAATTACAATGAGCAGTTCTTC.

The CDR3 reads CASTLQGSDSGPQHF. The CDR3 coding sequence is TGTGCCAGCACCCTACAGGGGTCCGATTCCGGGCCCCAGCATTTT. The chain joins TRBV21-1 to TRBJ1-5; the table calls TRBD1, which could not be checked here. TRBV21-1 is described as a pseudogene. There are 15 residues in the CDR3.

This clone was seen just once. Germline and junction disagree at one end, which may indicate a read error. V usage is TRBV28 and J usage is TRBJ2-2, with 9 nucleotides matching TRBD1. The V gene's germline CDR1 is MDHEN and CDR2 SYDVKM. This CDR3 has 16 amino acids. The CDR3 nucleotides read TGTGCCAGCAGTACAACCGGGACAGGGAACCCCGGGGAGCTGTTTTTT. Its protein is CASSTTGTGNPGELFF.

This chain connects TRBV2 to TRBJ2-1; D gene uncertain. V shed 2 bases and J shed 8 bases, with 10 bases lying between them. This CDR3 is 13 amino acids long. Germline V gene data show CDR1 as SNHLY and CDR2 as FYNNEI. The CDR3 DNA is TGTGCCAGCAGTGAACGAGTTTGGGATGAGCAGTTCTTC. Protein product: CASSERVWDEQFF. The variable domain in full, with the rest retrieved from reference TRBV2 and TRBJ2-1, is EPEVTQTPSHQVTQMGQEVILRCVPISNHLYFYWYRQILGQKVEFLVSFYNNEISEKSEIFDDQFSVERPDGSNFTLKIRSTKLEDSAMYFCASSERVWDEQFFGPGTRLTVL.

This chain joins TRBV5-4 and TRBJ2-7; possibly TRBD2 for D (5 bases). The CDR3 spans 13 residues. Trimming cost V 0 bases and J 5 bases, with 9 bases left between them. Germline V gene data show CDR1 as SGHNT and CDR2 as YYREEE (reference sequence). This chain's CDR3 is CASSLGGLDEQYF. CDR3 bases: TGTGCCAGCAGCTTGGGAGGGCTTGACGAGCAGTACTTC.

The J gene is TRBJ2-7, the V gene TRBV11-2; TRBD1 is a possible D gene (6 bases). In germline, CDR1 is SGHAT, CDR2 FQNNGV. Trimming left V 3 bases short and J 3 bases short, with 9 bases between. CDR3 length equals 13 residues. This chain's CDR3 is CASSLGHSYEQYF. In nucleotides, the CDR3 is TGTGCCAGCAGCTTGGGACACAGCTACGAGCAGTACTTC.

This clone came up once. The chain employs TRBV27 and TRBJ2-5; D is uncertain. V lost 8 bases and J lost 1, with 11 bases in between. Per germline, CDR1 MNHEY and CDR2 SMNVEV (reference sequence). The CDR3 has 13 amino acids. Written as DNA, the CDR3 is TGTGCCAGCTCCGAACCTACCCAAGAGACCCAGTACTTC. Its translation is CASSEPTQETQYF.

This rearrangement joins TRBV4-3 to TRBJ2-1, with 13 bases identical to TRBD2. Trimming took 0 bases from V and 5 from J; bases not matched to a gene: 4. The CDR3 length is 17 residues. Germline CDR1 reads LGHNA; CDR2 reads YSLEER. This chain's CDR3 is CASSQDLGLAGNNEQFF. The CDR3 region has the DNA TGCGCCAGCAGCCAAGATCTGGGACTAGCGGGGAACAATGAGCAGTTCTTC.

The CDR3 bases are TGCGCCAGCAGCCAAGAAGAGGGGCCGGAGACCCAGTACTTC. Protein product: CASSQEEGPETQYF. The rearrangement uses TRBV4-1 and TRBJ2-5; D is tentatively TRBD1 or TRBD2 (5 bases each). Per the germline V gene, CDR1 is MGHRA and CDR2 is YSYEKL. V was cut by 0 bases and J by 5 bases, with 10 bases left in between. CDR3 length: 14 amino acids.

V is TRBV6-1 and J is TRBJ2-3, with TRBD1 matching 7 bases. CDR1 is MNHNS, CDR2 SASEGT, per germline. The CDR3 sequence is 13 residues long. Trimming cost V 4 bases and J 5 bases; bases outside gene matches: 3. The CDR3 sequence is CASSATGVDTQYF. DNA for the CDR3: TGTGCCAGCAGTGCAACAGGGGTAGATACGCAGTATTTT.

Here the CDR3 reads CASSLRGRDLLDGYTF. CDR3 in DNA: TGTGCCAGCAGCTTACGGGGCAGGGATCTCTTGGATGGCTACACCTTC. The V call is TRBV13, the J call TRBJ1-2; D may be TRBD1 (5 bases). V lost 2 bases, J lost 6 bases, and 19 bases lay in between. The CDR3 contains 16 residues. Germline values: CDR1 PRHDT, CDR2 FYEKMQ (reference sequence).